This TCR beta chain was identified during a study of early T cells in non-severe SARS-CoV-2 infection (dated by TCRdb to about 2021). Background for the entire study: Because TCR sequencing was done on bulk RNA from unsorted whole blood, the alpha and beta chains could not be paired.

The library relied on 5' RACE. Sequencing took place on a NextSeq 500. In the TCR library protocol, unique molecular identifiers were attached to individual cDNA molecules to correct for PCR bias and sequencing error. Sequencing covered both TCR alpha and beta chains, and within each sample the abundances of alpha and beta sequences were tightly co-correlated. In the source study's methods: Decombinator V4 was used to annotate the V gene, J gene and CDR3 of the TCR sequences. TCRs were defined as expanded if a significant change between any two time points was detected under a Poisson model with p below 0.0001. TCR abundances were normalised to the total number of TCRs sequenced per sample and were expressed as counts per million. TRAV1-2 paired with TRAJ12, TRAJ20 or TRAJ33 defined MAIT TCRs, while TRAV10 paired with TRAJ18 defined iNKT TCRs. A search of VDJdb, accessed on 1 November 2021, was run for TCRs annotated to CMV, EBV and SARS-CoV-2, with TCRs annotated for multiple antigens excluded. The public reads were reprocessed in TCRdb via fastp at Q25 and MiXCR, keeping in-frame beta chains. Every entry covers one CDR3 protein and lists the most common genes and DNA from its rows. TCRdb, not the original authors, processed these V and J calls. The sample table holds 40,000 to 55,000 distinct CDR3 sequences, of which about 7.4% were seen once. The top ten clones comprise 5.8% of the sample.

This clonotype was picked up many times. The specificity of this receptor is unknown. The sample holds no much larger clone one base away, and base qualities are not on file. The study was a case-control design nested within a healthcare worker cohort in London, UK, with weekly nasopharyngeal swab PCR tests and blood sampling. Between 23 and 31 March 2020, the week of the UK lockdown, healthcare workers were enrolled and then followed up weekly for as long as 16 weeks. The paper's findings and limits, for the study overall: VDJdb matching was skewed toward anti-spike CD8 responses, so virus-specific expansions were likely underestimated and private and CD4 specificities were missed.

According to the germline V gene, CDR1 reads MNHEY and CDR2 reads SVGEGT. The CDR3 spans 11 residues, from the cysteine through the phenylalanine. Only the CDR3 part of the read is kept: 33 bases, read in frame from the first base. V is shortened by 6 bases, J by 2 bases, and the region joining them spans 4 bases. The chain joins TRBV6-2 or TRBV6-3 to TRBJ1-1; the D gene cannot be named for sure. This receptor was identified in an adult who was a healthcare worker with PCR-confirmed SARS-CoV-2 infection or an uninfected control (not recorded which). The source material was whole blood. The sequence in DNA is TGTGCCAGCAGCCCAAACACTGAAGCTTTCTTT. Its translation is CASSPNTEAFF.